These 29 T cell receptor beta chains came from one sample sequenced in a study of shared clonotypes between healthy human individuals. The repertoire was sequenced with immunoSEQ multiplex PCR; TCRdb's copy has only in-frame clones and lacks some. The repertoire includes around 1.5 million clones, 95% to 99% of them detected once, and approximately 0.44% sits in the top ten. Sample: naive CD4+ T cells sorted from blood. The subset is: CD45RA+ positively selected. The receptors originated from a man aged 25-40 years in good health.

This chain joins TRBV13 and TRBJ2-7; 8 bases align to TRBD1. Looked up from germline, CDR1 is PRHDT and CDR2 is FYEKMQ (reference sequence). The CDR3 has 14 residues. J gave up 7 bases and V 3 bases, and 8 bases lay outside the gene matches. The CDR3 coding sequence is TGTGCCAGCAGCTTTCGCCAGGGGGCTAGGGAGCAGTACTTC. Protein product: CASSFRQGAREQYF.

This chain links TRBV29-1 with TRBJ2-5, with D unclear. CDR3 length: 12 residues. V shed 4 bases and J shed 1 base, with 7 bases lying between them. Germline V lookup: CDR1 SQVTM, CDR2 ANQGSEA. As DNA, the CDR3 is TGCAGCGTTGGAGTCGGCCAAGAGACCCAGTACTTC. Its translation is CSVGVGQETQYF.

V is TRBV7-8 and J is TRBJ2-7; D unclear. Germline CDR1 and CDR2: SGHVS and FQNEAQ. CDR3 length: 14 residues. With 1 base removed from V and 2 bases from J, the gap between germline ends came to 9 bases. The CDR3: CASSLGVTTYEQYF. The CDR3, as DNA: TGTGCCAGCAGCTTAGGAGTGACGACCTACGAGCAGTACTTC.

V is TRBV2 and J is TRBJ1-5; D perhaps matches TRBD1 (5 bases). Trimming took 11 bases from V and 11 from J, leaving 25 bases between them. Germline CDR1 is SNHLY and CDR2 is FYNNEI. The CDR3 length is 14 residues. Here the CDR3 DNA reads TGTGCCTGCACCGGGACCGAGACTCCCGGAACCCAGCATTTT. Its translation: CACTGTETPGTQHF. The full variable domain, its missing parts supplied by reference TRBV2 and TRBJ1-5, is EPEVTQTPSHQVTQMGQEVILRCVPISNHLYFYWYRQILGQKVEFLVSFYNNEISEKSEIFDDQFSVERPDGSNFTLKIRSTKLEDSAMYFCACTGTETPGTQHFGDGTRLSIL.

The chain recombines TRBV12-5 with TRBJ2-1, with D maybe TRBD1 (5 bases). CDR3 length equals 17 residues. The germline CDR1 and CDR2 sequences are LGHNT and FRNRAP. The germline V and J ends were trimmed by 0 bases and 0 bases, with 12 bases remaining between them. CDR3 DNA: TGTGCTAGTGGTTTGGTACCAGGGTTAAGCTCCTACAATGAGCAGTTCTTC. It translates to CASGLVPGLSSYNEQFF.

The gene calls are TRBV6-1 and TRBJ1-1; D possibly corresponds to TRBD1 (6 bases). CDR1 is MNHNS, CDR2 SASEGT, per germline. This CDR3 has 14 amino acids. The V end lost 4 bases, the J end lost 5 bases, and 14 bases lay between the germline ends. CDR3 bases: TGTGCCAGCAGTGGCGACAGAGGGGGGACTGAAGCTTTCTTT. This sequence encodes CASSGDRGGTEAFF.

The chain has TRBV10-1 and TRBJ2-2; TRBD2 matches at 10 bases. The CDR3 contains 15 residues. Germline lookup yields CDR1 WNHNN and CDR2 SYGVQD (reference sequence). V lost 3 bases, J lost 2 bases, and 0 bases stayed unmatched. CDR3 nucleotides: TGCGCCAGCAGTGAACTAGCGGGAAACACCGGGGAGCTGTTTTTT. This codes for CASSELAGNTGELFF.

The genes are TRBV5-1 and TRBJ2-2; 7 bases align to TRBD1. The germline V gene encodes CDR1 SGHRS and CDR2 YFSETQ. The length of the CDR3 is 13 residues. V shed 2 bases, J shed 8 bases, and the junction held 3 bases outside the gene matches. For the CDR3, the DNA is TGCGCCAGCAGCTTCGACAGGGATGGGGAGCTGTTTTTT. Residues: CASSFDRDGELFF.

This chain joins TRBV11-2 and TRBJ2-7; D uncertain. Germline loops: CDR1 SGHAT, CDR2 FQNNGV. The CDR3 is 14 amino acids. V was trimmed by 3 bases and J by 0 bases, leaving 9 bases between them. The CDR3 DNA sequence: TGTGCCAGCAGCTTTCGGACGGACTCCTACGAGCAGTACTTC. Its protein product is CASSFRTDSYEQYF. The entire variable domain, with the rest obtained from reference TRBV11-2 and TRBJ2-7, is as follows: EAGVAQSPRYKIIEKRQSVAFWCNPISGHATLYWYQQILGQGPKLLIQFQNNGVVDDSQLPKDRFSAERLKGVDSTLKIQPAKLEDSAVYLCASSFRTDSYEQYFGPGTRLTVT.

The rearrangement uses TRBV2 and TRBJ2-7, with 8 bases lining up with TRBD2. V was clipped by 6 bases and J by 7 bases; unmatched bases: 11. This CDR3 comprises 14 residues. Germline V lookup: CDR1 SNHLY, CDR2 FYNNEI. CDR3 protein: CASRGGGQTGEQYF. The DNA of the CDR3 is TGTGCCAGCAGGGGCGGGGGGCAAACGGGAGAGCAGTACTTC.

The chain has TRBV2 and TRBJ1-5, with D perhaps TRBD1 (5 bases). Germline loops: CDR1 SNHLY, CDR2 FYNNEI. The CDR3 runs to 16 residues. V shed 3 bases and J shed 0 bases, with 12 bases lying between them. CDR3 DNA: TGTGCCAGCAGTGACAGGGTGAGGTATAGCAATCAGCCCCAGCATTTT. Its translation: CASSDRVRYSNQPQHF.

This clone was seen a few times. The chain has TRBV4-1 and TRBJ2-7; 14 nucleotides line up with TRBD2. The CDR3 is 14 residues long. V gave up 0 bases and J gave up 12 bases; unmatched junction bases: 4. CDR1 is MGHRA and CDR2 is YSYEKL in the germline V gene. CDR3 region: CASSQDRLAGGPYF. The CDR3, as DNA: TGCGCCAGCAGCCAAGACAGACTAGCGGGAGGGCCGTACTTC.

The CDR3 here is CASSLEVGYGYTF. In DNA, the CDR3 is TGCGCCAGCAGCTTGGAGGTTGGCTATGGCTACACCTTC. This rearrangement joins TRBV5-1 to TRBJ1-2, with D uncertain. V lost 0 bases to trimming and J lost 4 bases, with 7 bases between them. The CDR3 sequence is 13 residues long. Germline V lookup: CDR1 SGHRS, CDR2 YFSETQ.

The DNA of the CDR3 is TGTGCCAGCAGACCCGGACAGTGGGGGGACATTCAGTACTTC. It specifies CASRPGQWGDIQYF. The chain combines TRBV27 with TRBJ2-4; D is possibly TRBD1 or TRBD2 (6 bases each). This CDR3 comprises 14 residues. The V and J ends lost 6 bases and 8 bases respectively, with 17 bases between them. Germline CDR1 is MNHEY and CDR2 is SMNVEV (reference sequence).

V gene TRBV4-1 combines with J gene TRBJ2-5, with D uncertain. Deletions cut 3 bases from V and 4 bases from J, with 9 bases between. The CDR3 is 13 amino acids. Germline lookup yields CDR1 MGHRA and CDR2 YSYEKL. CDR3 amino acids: CASSHLQRETQYF. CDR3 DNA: TGCGCCAGCAGCCACCTCCAAAGAGAGACCCAGTACTTC.

The CDR3 is CASGGGQGLFNQPQHF. The DNA for the CDR3 is TGTGCCAGCGGCGGCGGGCAGGGCCTCTTCAATCAGCCCCAGCATTTT. The V and J genes are TRBV28 and TRBJ1-5, with TRBD1 as a possible D gene (5 bases). Trimming removed 8 bases at V and 3 bases at J, with 20 bases between. The CDR3 sequence is 16 residues long. Germline-derived CDR1 and CDR2 are MDHEN and SYDVKM.

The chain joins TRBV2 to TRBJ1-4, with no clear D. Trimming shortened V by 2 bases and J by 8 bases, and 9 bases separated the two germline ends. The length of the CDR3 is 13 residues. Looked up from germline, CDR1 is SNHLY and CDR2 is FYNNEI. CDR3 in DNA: TGTGCCAGCAGTGAACGGGGAGGGGAAAAACTGTTTTTT. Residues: CASSERGGEKLFF. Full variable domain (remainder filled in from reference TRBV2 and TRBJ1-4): EPEVTQTPSHQVTQMGQEVILRCVPISNHLYFYWYRQILGQKVEFLVSFYNNEISEKSEIFDDQFSVERPDGSNFTLKIRSTKLEDSAMYFCASSERGGEKLFFGSGTQLSVL.

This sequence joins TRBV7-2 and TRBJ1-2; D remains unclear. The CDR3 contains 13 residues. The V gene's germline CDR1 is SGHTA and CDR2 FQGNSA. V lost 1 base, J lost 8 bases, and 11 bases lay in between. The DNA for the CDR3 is TGTGCCAGCAGCTTAGATCCAGGCCGCGGCTACACCTTC. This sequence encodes CASSLDPGRGYTF.

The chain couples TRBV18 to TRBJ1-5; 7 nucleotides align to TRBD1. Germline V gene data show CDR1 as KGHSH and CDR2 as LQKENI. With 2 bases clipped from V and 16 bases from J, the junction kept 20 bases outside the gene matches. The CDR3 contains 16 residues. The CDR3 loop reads CASSPISPPREGALHF. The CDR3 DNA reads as TGTGCCAGCTCACCAATTTCTCCCCCAAGGGAGGGGGCATTACATTTT. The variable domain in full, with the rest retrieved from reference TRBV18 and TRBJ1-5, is NAGVMQNPRHLVRRRGQEARLRCSPMKGHSHVYWYRQLPEEGLKFMVYLQKENIIDESGMPKERFSAEFPKEGPSILRIQQVVRGDSAAYFCASSPISPPREGALHFGDGTRLSIL.

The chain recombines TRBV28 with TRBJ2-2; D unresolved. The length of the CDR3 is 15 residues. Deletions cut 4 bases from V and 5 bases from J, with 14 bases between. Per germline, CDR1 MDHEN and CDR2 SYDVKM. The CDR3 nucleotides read TGTGCCAGCAGTTCTGAGACCTTGGGGACCGGGGAGCTGTTTTTT. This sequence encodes CASSSETLGTGELFF.

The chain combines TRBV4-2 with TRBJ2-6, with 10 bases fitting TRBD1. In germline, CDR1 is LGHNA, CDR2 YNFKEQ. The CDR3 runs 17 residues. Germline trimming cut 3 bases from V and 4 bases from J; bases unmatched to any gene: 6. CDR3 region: CASSQRQGAQGANVLTF. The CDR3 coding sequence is TGTGCCAGCAGCCAGAGACAGGGGGCGCAGGGGGCCAACGTCCTGACTTTC.

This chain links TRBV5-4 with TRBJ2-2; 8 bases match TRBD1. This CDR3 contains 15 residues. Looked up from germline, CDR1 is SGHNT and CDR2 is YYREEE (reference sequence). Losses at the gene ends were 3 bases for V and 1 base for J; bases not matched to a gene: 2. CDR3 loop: CASSSRGLNTGELFF. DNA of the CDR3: TGTGCCAGCAGCTCCAGGGGGCTGAACACCGGGGAGCTGTTTTTT.

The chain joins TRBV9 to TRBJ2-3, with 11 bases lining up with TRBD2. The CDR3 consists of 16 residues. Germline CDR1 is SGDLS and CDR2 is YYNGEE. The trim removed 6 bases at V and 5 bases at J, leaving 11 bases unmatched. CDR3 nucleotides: TGTGCCAGCACCTTGGGGGTAGCGGGAGGGAGAGATACGCAGTATTTT. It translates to CASTLGVAGGRDTQYF. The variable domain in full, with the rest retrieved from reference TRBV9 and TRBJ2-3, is DSGVTQTPKHLITATGQRVTLRCSPRSGDLSVYWYQQSLDQGLQFLIQYYNGEERAKGNILERFSAQQFPDLHSELNLSSLELGDSALYFCASTLGVAGGRDTQYFGPGTRLTVL.

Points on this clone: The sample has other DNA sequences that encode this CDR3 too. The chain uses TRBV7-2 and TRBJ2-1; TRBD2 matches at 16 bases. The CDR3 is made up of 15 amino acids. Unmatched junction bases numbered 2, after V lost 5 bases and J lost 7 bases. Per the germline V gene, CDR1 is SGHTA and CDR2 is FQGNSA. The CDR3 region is CASSRGLAGGNEQFF. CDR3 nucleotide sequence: TGTGCCAGCAGCCGGGGACTAGCGGGAGGGAATGAGCAGTTCTTC. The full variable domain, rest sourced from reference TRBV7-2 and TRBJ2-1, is GAGVSQSPSNKVTEKGKDVELRCDPISGHTALYWYRQSLGQGLEFLIYFQGNSAPDKSGLPSDRFSAERTGGSVSTLTIQRTQQEDSAVYLCASSRGLAGGNEQFFGPGTRLTVL.

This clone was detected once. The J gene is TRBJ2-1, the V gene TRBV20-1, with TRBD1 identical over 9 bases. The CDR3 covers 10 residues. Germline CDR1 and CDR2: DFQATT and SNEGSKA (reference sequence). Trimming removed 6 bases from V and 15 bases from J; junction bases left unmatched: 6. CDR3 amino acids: CSASTGGGFF. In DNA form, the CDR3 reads TGCAGTGCGAGCACAGGGGGCGGGTTCTTC.

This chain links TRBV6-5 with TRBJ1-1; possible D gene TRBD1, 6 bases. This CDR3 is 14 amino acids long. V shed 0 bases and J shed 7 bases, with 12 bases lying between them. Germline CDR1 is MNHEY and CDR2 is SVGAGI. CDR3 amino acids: CASSYSKLGGEAFF. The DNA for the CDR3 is TGTGCCAGCAGTTACTCGAAATTAGGGGGTGAAGCTTTCTTT.

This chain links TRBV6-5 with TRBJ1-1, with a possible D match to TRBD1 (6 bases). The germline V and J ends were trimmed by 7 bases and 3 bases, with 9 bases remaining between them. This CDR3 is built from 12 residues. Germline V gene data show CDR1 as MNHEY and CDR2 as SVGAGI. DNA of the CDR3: TGTGCCAGCATGGGGGCTTACACTGAAGCTTTCTTT. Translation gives CASMGAYTEAFF.

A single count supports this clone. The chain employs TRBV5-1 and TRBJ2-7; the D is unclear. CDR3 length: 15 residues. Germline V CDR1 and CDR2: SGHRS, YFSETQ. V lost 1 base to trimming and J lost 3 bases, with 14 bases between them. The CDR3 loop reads CASSLYSITDYEQYF. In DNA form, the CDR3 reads TGCGCCAGCAGCTTGTATTCGATTACAGACTACGAGCAGTACTTC.

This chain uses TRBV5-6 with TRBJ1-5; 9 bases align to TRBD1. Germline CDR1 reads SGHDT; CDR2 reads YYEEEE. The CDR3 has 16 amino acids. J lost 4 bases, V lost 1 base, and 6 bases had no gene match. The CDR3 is CASSLWTGDRNQPQHF. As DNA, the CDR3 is TGTGCCAGCAGCTTGTGGACAGGGGATAGGAATCAGCCCCAGCATTTT.